This T cell receptor beta chain stems from a study of cytotoxic CD8 clonotypes in ibrutinib-treated CLL. Findings and limits, study-wide: Sustained-remission patients were sampled at different times than progressing patients were.

Only in-frame clones appear in the TCRdb table, and some are missing; sequencing was by immunoSEQ multiplex PCR. This repertoire shows about 50,000 clones, 57% found once; its top ten account for around 30%. In germline, CDR1 is SEHNR, CDR2 FQNEAQ (reference sequence). The CDR3 spans 14 residues. The germline V and J ends were trimmed by 5 bases and 8 bases, with 18 bases remaining between them. Comments on this clone: What it binds is not known.

The sequence was obtained from a human donor with chronic lymphocytic leukemia. The genes are TRBV7-9 and TRBJ1-2; D call uncertain. The material was PBMCs, obtained after 24 months of ibrutinib treatment. The CDR3 loop reads CASSPGMKSMGYTF. CDR3 DNA: TGTGCCAGCAGCCCTGGGATGAAGAGTATGGGCTACACCTTC.